The 10 T cell receptor beta chains below come from one sample, sequenced in a study of Ad26.COV2.S vaccination and SARS-CoV-2 variants. The repertoire was sequenced with immunoSEQ multiplex PCR; TCRdb's copy has only in-frame clones and lacks some. Here the sample spans approximately 350,000 clones, about four fifths being singletons. Treatment noted: approximately 18 received Ad26.COV2.S at low or high dose, single or two shots; a few received placebo; per-sample allocation not given. Samples analyzed were those drawn on day 63 after the first vaccine or placebo injection. Sequencing used peripheral blood, obtained in a trial of Ad26.COV2.S vaccine versus placebo. Source of these receptors: a person aged 18-65 years who received the Ad26.COV2.S COVID-19 vaccine or a placebo.

The rearrangement uses TRBV10-1 and TRBJ2-4; 7 nucleotides agree with TRBD1. CDR1 and CDR2 (germline): WNHNN, SYGVQD (reference sequence). The CDR3 has 13 amino acids. V trimming: 9 bases; J trimming: 15 bases; junction bases outside the gene matches: 17. For the CDR3, the DNA is TGCGCCAGTCATACCAGGGGACAGACCTTTGTGTACTTC. Translated: CASHTRGQTFVYF.

This chain links TRBV5-5 with TRBJ1-4; 9 bases map to TRBD1. The germline gives CDR1 SGHKS, CDR2 YYEKEE (reference sequence). The CDR3 spans 15 residues. V gave up 4 bases and J gave up 3 bases; unmatched junction bases: 4. The DNA for the CDR3 is TGTGCCAGCAGCGAAAGGGACAGGGCTAATGAAAAACTGTTTTTT. It encodes CASSERDRANEKLFF.

V usage is TRBV13 and J usage is TRBJ1-5; TRBD1 is a possible D gene (5 bases). With 5 bases removed from V and 4 bases from J, the gap between germline ends came to 9 bases. CDR3 length: 13 residues. Germline CDR1 PRHDT, CDR2 FYEKMQ (reference sequence). CDR3 bases: TGTGCCAGCAGCCCCGGGGGGAATCAGCCCCAGCATTTT. It specifies CASSPGGNQPQHF. The entire variable domain, with the rest obtained from reference TRBV13 and TRBJ1-5, is as follows: AAGVIQSPRHLIKEKRETATLKCYPIPRHDTVYWYQQGPGQDPQFLISFYEKMQSDKGSIPDRFSAQQFSDYHSELNMSSLELGDSALYFCASSPGGNQPQHFGDGTRLSIL.

The chain recombines TRBV2 with TRBJ2-6; the D gene is possibly TRBD1 (5 bases). CDR1 and CDR2 from the germline V gene are SNHLY and FYNNEI. The ends were cut back, 7 bases at V and 3 bases at J, with 13 bases in the middle. The CDR3 spans 15 residues. DNA for the CDR3: TGTGCCAGCATCGACGGACAAAGTGGGGCCAACGTCCTGACTTTC. This encodes CASIDGQSGANVLTF.

This clone showed up just a few times. The chain recombines TRBV5-1 with TRBJ1-6, with 7 bases matching TRBD1. Germline V gene lookup returns CDR1 SGHRS and CDR2 YFSETQ. The ends lost 4 bases at V and 1 base at J; junction bases unmatched: 8. The CDR3 has 17 residues. DNA of the CDR3: TGCGCCAGCAGCGCGGAGCACAGGGGTTCCTATAATTCACCCCTCCACTTT. It specifies CASSAEHRGSYNSPLHF.

This clone turned up a few times. The chain combines TRBV7-8 with TRBJ1-1, with D tentatively TRBD1 (5 bases). CDR3 length: 15 residues. Germline V gives CDR1 SGHVS, CDR2 FQNEAQ. With 5 bases removed from V and 1 base from J, the gap between germline ends came to 14 bases. CDR3 sequence: CASSQMGTGNTEAFF. CDR3 sequence (DNA): TGTGCCAGCAGCCAGATGGGGACCGGGAACACTGAAGCTTTCTTT. The full variable domain, rest sourced from reference TRBV7-8 and TRBJ1-1, is GAGVSQSPRYKVAKRGQDVALRCDPISGHVSLFWYQQALGQGPEFLTYFQNEAQLDKSGLPSDRFFAERPEGSVSTLKIQRTQQEDSAVYLCASSQMGTGNTEAFFGQGTRLTVV.

This clone showed up just a few times. The rearrangement uses TRBV6-5 and TRBJ2-7; a possible D gene is TRBD2 (6 bases). The germline V and J ends were trimmed by 8 bases and 0 bases, with 11 bases remaining between them. Germline V lookup: CDR1 MNHEY, CDR2 SVGAGI. The CDR3 has 13 amino acids. As DNA, the CDR3 is TGTGCCAGCGGGATGGACTACTCCTACGAGCAGTACTTC. Its protein is CASGMDYSYEQYF.

The rearrangement links TRBV6-2 or TRBV6-3 to TRBJ1-5; perhaps TRBD1 as D (5 bases). V lost 6 bases, J lost 9 bases, and 15 bases lay in between. The CDR3 sequence is 13 residues long. Per the germline V gene, CDR1 is MNHEY and CDR2 is SVGEGT. The DNA of the CDR3 is TGTGCCAGCAGCCAAGGGGTCGTCGGGCCCCAGCATTTT. Translated: CASSQGVVGPQHF.

This chain links TRBV21-1 with TRBJ2-7; the D call TRBD1 from the table was never checked on the DNA. TRBV21-1 is described as a pseudogene. The CDR3 covers 12 residues. CDR3 sequence: CASSKYDIWQYF. The DNA of the CDR3 is TGTGCCAGCAGCAAATATGACATATGGCAGTACTTC.

V and J are TRBV30 and TRBJ1-2, with TRBD1 matching over 8 bases. V trimming: 4 bases; J trimming: 4 bases; junction bases outside the gene matches: 8. The CDR3 spans 14 residues. The germline CDR1 and CDR2 sequences are GTSNPN and SVGIG (reference sequence). CDR3: CAWTPDRVGYGYTF. DNA of the CDR3: TGTGCCTGGACTCCGGACAGGGTCGGCTATGGCTACACCTTC.